This passage covers 3 T cell receptor beta chains from one sample sequenced in a study of blood T cell repertoires in COVID-19. Clones were read by immunoSEQ multiplex PCR, and TCRdb kept only the in-frame ones, dropping some. Found here are about 330,000 clones, roughly 90% of them singletons; the top ten hold 3.5% to 4%. Sequenced sample: peripheral blood. All receptors come from a woman aged 45-60 years with active or convalescent COVID-19.

The chain's CDR3 is CATSRDHSSSYNEQFF. The DNA for the CDR3 is TGTGCCACCAGCAGAGATCACAGCAGCTCCTACAATGAGCAGTTCTTC. V gene TRBV15 combines with J gene TRBJ2-1; no clear D. CDR3 size: 16 residues. Germline assignment: CDR1 LNHNV and CDR2 YYDKDF (reference sequence). Trimming took 0 bases from V and 0 from J, leaving 9 bases between them.

The chain employs TRBV12-3 or TRBV12-4 and TRBJ2-7; no definite D call. V lost 6 bases and J 3 bases, leaving 6 bases between the germline ends. The CDR3 is 11 residues long. The CDR3 DNA sequence: TGTGCCAGCAGGACGGGCTACGAGCAGTACTTC. This gives the protein CASRTGYEQYF.

The sample holds one count of this clone. The chain links TRBV23-1 to TRBJ2-3, with 8 bases identical to TRBD2. TRBV23-1 qualifies as an ORF whose function is uncertain. Germline trimming cut 0 bases from V and 0 bases from J; bases unmatched to any gene: 14. The CDR3 extends over 20 amino acids. The CDR3 region has the DNA TGCGCCAGCAGTCAATCAGCGCAAGCGGGGGCGCGGGAAAGCACAGATACGCAGTATTTT. Protein: CASSQSAQAGARESTDTQYF.